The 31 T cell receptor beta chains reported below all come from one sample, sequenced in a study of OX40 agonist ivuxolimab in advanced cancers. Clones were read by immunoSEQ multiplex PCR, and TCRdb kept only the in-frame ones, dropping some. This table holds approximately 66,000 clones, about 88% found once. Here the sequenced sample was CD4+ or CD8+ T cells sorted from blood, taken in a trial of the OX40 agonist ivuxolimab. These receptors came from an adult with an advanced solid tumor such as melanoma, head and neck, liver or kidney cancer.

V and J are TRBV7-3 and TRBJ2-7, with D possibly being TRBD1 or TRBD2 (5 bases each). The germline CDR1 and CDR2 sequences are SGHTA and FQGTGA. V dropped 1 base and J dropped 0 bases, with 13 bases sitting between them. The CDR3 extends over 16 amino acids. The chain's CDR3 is CASSLMRGRSSYEQYF. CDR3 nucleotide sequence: TGTGCCAGCAGCTTAATGAGGGGTCGAAGCTCCTACGAGCAGTACTTC. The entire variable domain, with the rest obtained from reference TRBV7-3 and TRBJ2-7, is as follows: GAGVSQTPSNKVTEKGKYVELRCDPISGHTALYWYRQSLGQGPEFLIYFQGTGAADDSGLPNDRFFAVRPEGSVSTLKIQRTERGDSAVYLCASSLMRGRSSYEQYFGPGTRLTVT.

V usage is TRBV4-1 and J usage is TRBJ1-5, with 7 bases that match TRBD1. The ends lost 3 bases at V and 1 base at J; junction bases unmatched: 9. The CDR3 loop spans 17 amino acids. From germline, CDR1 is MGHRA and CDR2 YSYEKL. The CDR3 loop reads CASSHNARGTSNQPQHF. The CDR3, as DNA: TGCGCCAGCAGCCACAATGCCAGGGGGACCAGCAATCAGCCCCAGCATTTT.

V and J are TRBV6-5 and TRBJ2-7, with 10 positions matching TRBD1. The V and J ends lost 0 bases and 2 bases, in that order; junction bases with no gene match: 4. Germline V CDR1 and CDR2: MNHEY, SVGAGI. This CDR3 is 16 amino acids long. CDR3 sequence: CASSYSSGTGAYEQYF. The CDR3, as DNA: TGTGCCAGCAGTTACTCATCCGGGACAGGGGCCTACGAGCAGTACTTC.

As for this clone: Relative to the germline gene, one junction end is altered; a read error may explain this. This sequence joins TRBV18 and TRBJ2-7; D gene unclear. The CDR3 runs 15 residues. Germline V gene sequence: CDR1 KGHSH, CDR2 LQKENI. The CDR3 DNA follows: TGTGCCAGCTCCCCACCTGGGAATAGCTCCTACGAGCAGTACTTC. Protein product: CASSPPGNSSYEQYF.

The CDR3 here is CASSLVVGATNEKLFF. The CDR3 DNA reads TGTGCCAGCAGCTTAGTAGTAGGGGCAACTAATGAAAAACTGTTTTTT. The chain couples TRBV11-2 to TRBJ1-4, with D tentatively TRBD1 (5 bases). V shed 1 base and J shed 0 bases, with 9 bases lying between them. Per the germline V gene, CDR1 is SGHAT and CDR2 is FQNNGV. This CDR3 comprises 16 residues.

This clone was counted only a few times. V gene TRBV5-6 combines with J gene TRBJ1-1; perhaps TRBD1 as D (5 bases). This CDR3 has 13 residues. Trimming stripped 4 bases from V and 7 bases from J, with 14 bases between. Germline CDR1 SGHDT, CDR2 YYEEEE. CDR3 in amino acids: CASSHVGGSEAFF. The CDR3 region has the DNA TGTGCCAGCAGCCACGTCGGGGGGAGTGAAGCTTTCTTT.

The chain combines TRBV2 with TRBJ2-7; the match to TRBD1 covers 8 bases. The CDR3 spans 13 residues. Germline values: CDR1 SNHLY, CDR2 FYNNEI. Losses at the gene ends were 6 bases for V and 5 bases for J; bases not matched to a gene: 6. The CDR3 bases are TGTGCCAGCAGCCGGACAGGGTCCAACGAGCAGTACTTC. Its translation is CASSRTGSNEQYF.

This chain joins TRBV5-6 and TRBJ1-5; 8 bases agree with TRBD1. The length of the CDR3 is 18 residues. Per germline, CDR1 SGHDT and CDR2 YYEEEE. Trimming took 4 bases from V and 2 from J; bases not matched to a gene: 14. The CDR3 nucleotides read TGTGCCAGCAGCATAGCAGGGGGCGCGGTTTACGGCAATCAGCCCCAGCATTTT. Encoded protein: CASSIAGGAVYGNQPQHF.

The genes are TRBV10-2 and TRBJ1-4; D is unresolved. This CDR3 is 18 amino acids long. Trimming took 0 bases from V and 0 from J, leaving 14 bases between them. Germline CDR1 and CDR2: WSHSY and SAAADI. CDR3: CASSESLARVATNEKLFF. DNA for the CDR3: TGCGCCAGCAGTGAGTCGTTGGCAAGAGTAGCAACTAATGAAAAACTGTTTTTT.

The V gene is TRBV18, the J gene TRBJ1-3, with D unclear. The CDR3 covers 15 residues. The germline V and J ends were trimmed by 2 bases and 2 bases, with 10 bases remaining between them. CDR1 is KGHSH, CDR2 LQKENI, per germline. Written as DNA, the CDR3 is TGTGCCAGCTCACCAGTCCTGCAGGCTGGAAACACCATATATTTT. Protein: CASSPVLQAGNTIYF.

CDR3 residues: CAISENVGQGSTDTQYF. Written as DNA, the CDR3 is TGTGCCATCAGTGAGAACGTAGGACAGGGAAGCACAGATACGCAGTATTTT. The chain is built from TRBV10-3 and TRBJ2-3; 8 positions agree with TRBD1. J gave up 0 bases and V 2 bases, and 7 bases lay outside the gene matches. Germline V CDR1 and CDR2: ENHRY, SYGVKD. The CDR3 totals 17 residues.

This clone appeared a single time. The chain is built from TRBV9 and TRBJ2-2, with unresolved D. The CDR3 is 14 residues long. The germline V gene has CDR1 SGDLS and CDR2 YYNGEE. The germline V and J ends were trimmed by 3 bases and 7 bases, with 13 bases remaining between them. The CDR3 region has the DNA TGTGCCAGCAGCGCCGTAAGCGTCCGCGGGGAGCTGTTTTTT. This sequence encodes CASSAVSVRGELFF.

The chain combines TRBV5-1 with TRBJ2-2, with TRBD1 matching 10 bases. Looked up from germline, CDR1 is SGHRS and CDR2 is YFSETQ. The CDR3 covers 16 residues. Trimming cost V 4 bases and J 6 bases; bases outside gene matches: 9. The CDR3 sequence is CASSRESGQGAGELFF. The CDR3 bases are TGCGCCAGCAGCCGAGAATCCGGACAGGGGGCCGGGGAGCTGTTTTTT. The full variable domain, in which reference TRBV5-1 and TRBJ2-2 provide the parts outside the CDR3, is KAGVTQTPRYLIKTRGQQVTLSCSPISGHRSVSWYQQTPGQGLQFLFEYFSETQRNKGNFPGRFSGRQFSNSRSEMNVSTLELGDSALYLCASSRESGQGAGELFFGEGSRLTVL.

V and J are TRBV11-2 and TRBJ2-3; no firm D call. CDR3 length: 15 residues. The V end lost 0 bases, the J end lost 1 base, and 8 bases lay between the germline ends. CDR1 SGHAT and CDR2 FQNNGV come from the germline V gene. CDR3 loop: CASSLDGPGTDTQYF. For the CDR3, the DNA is TGTGCCAGCAGCTTAGACGGGCCTGGCACAGATACGCAGTATTTT.

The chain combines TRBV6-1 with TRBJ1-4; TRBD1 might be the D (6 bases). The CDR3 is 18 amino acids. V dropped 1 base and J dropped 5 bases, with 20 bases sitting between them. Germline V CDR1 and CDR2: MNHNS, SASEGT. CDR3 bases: TGTGCCAGCAGTGAAGAGGGTTGGGGGGCAGGGGTAAATGAAAAACTGTTTTTT. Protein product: CASSEEGWGAGVNEKLFF.

This CDR3 is CASSLAGTDSYGYTF. The DNA for the CDR3 is TGCGCCAGCAGCTTGGCCGGGACAGACTCCTATGGCTACACCTTC. The rearrangement links TRBV5-1 to TRBJ1-2; 7 nucleotides align to TRBD1. CDR3 length: 15 amino acids. Germline trimming cut 0 bases from V and 4 bases from J; bases unmatched to any gene: 6. Looked up from germline, CDR1 is SGHRS and CDR2 is YFSETQ.

Written as DNA, the CDR3 is TGTGCCAGCAGCCCCACAGGGAATCAGCCCCAGCATTTT. It yields the protein CASSPTGNQPQHF. The chain joins TRBV5-8 to TRBJ1-5; a possible D gene is TRBD1 (6 bases). CDR1 and CDR2 (germline): SGHTS, YDEGEE. V lost 4 bases and J lost 4, with 9 bases in between. The CDR3 loop spans 13 amino acids.

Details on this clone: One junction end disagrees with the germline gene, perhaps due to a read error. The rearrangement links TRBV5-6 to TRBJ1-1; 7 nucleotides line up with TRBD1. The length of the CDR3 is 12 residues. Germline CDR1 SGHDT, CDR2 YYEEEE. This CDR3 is CASSFRGTEASF. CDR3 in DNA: TGTGCCAGCAGCTTCAGGGGGACTGAAGCTTCCTTT.

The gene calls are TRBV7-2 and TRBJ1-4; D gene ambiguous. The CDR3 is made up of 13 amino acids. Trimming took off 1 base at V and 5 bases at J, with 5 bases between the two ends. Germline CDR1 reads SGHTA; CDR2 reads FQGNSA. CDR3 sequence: CASSLGLNEKLFF. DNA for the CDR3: TGTGCCAGCAGCTTAGGCCTAAATGAAAAACTGTTTTTT.

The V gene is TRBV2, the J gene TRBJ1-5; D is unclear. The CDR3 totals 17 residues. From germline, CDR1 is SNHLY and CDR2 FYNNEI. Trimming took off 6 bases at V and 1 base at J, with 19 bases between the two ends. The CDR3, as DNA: TGTGCCAGCAGGGTTGGTCGGACTAGGATCAGCAATCAGCCCCAGCATTTT. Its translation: CASRVGRTRISNQPQHF.

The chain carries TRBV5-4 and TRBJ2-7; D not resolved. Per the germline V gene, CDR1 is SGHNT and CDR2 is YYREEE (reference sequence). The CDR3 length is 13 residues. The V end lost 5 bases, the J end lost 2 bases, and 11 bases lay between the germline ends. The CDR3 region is CASSFPGAYEQYF. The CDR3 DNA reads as TGTGCCAGCAGTTTCCCGGGCGCCTACGAGCAGTACTTC.

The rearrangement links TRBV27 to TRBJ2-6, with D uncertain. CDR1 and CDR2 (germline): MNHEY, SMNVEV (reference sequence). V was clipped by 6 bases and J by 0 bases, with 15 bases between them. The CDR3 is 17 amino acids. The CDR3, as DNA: TGTGCCAGCAGGATGCAACAGACAAGCTCTGGGGCCAACGTCCTGACTTTC. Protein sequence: CASRMQQTSSGANVLTF.

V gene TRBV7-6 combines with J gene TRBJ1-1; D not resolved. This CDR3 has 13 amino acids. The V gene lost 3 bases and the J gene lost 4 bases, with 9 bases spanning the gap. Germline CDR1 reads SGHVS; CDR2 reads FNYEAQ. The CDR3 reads CASSLDEVTEAFF. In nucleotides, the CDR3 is TGTGCCAGCAGCTTGGATGAAGTCACTGAAGCTTTCTTT.

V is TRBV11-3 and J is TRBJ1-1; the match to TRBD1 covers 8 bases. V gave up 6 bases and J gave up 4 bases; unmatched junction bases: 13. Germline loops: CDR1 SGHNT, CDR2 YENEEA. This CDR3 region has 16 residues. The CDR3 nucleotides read TGTGCCAGCAGTGCGACAGGGGCAACTCCGACCACTGAAGCTTTCTTT. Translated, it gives CASSATGATPTTEAFF.

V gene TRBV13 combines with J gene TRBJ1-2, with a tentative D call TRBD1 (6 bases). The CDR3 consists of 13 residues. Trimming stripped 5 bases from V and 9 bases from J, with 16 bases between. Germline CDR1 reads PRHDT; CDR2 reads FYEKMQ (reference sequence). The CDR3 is CASSLTGLDSYTF. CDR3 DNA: TGTGCCAGCAGCCTCACAGGGTTGGATAGCTACACCTTC.

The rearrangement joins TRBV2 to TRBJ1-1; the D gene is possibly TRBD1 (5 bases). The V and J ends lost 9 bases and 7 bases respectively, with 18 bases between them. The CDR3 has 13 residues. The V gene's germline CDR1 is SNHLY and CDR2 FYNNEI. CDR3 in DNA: TGTGCCAGTACGCAGTCCCCAAGGGGTGAAGCTTTCTTT. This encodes CASTQSPRGEAFF.

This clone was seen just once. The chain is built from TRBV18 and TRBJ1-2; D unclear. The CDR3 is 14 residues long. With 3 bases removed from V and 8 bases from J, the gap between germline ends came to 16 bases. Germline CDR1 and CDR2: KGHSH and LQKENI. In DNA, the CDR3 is TGTGCCAGCTCACCGGCTAGGCTAGGAGGAGGCTACACCTTC. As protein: CASSPARLGGGYTF.

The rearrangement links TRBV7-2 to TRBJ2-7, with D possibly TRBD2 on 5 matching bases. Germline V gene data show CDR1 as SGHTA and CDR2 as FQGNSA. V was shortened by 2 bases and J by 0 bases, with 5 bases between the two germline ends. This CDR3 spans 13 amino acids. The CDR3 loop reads CASSLTSSYEQYF. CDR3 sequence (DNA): TGTGCCAGCAGCTTAACTAGCTCCTACGAGCAGTACTTC.

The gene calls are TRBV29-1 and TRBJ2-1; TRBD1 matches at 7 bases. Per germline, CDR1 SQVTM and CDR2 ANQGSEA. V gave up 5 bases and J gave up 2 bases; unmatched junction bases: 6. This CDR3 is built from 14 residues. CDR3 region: CSVQQGLTYNEQFF. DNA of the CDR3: TGCAGCGTTCAACAGGGGCTAACCTACAATGAGCAGTTCTTC.

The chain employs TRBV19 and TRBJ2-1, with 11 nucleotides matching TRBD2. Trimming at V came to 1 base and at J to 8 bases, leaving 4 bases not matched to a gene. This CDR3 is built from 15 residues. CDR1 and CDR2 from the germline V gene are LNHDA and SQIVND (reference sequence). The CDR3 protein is CASSIVAGGRHEQFF. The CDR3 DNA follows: TGTGCCAGTAGTATAGTAGCGGGGGGGCGGCATGAGCAGTTCTTC.

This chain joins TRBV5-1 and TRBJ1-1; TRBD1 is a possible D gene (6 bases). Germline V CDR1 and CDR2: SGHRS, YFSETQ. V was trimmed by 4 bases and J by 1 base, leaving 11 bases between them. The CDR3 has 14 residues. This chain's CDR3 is CASSPVGGNTEAFF. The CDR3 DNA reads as TGCGCCAGCAGCCCGGTAGGGGGGAACACTGAAGCTTTCTTT.